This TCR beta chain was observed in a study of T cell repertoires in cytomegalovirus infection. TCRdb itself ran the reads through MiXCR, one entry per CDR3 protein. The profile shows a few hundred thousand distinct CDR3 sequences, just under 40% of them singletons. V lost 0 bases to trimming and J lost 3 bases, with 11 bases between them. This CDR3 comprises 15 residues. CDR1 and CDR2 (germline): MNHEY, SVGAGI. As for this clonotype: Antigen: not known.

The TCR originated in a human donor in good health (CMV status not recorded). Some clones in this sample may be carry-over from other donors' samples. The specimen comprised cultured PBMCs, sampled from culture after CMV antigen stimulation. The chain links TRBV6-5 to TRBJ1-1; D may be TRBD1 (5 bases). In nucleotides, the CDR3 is TGTGCCAGCAGTTACTCCGCGGGGGGGGACACTGAAGCTTTCTTT. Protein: CASSYSAGGDTEAFF.